Listed below are T cell receptor beta chains from one sample, sequenced in a study of blood T cell repertoires in COVID-19. Measured with immunoSEQ multiplex PCR; TCRdb has only the in-frame clones, and not every one. This sample has 85,000 to 100,000 clones; more than 70% occur once, and the top ten carry roughly 13%. Source material: peripheral blood. All receptors come from a woman aged 55 to 70 in a cohort sampled during active or convalescent COVID-19. CDR3s include the opening cysteine and the closing phenylalanine or tryptophan. The order of the fields is CDR3 DNA, CDR3 protein, J gene, clone size, V gene, D gene. A D gene is named only where the DNA matches it firmly. Not every row has a clone size; where given, it reads once, few, many or a size class.

cdr3_nt: TGTGCCAGCAGCCAAGATCGAGGACATTTCTCCTACAATGAGCAGTTCTTC
cdr3_aa: CASSQDRGHFSYNEQFF
j_call: TRBJ2-1
clone_size: .
v_call: TRBV3-1/TRBV3-2
d_call: .

cdr3_nt: TGCGCCAGCAGCCCCACAGGGTCGGGCTATGGCTACACCTTC
cdr3_aa: CASSPTGSGYGYTF
j_call: TRBJ1-2
clone_size: few
v_call: TRBV5-1
d_call: .

cdr3_nt: TGTGCCAGTAGTCCCGGACAGGCCACTGGAAACACCATATATTTT
cdr3_aa: CASSPGQATGNTIYF
j_call: TRBJ1-3
clone_size: once
v_call: TRBV19
d_call: TRBD1

cdr3_nt: TGTGCCAGCAGTTACTTTGGGACAGGGGCCTACAATGAGCAGTTCTTC
cdr3_aa: CASSYFGTGAYNEQFF
j_call: TRBJ2-1
clone_size: .
v_call: TRBV6-5
d_call: TRBD1

cdr3_nt: TGTGCCAGCAGTGCGGTGGGGACAGGACATCAGCCCCAGCATTTT
cdr3_aa: CASSAVGTGHQPQHF
j_call: TRBJ1-5
clone_size: .
v_call: TRBV25-1
d_call: TRBD1

cdr3_nt: TGCGCCAGCAGCCGATTCGGGACAGGGTTGAACACTGAAGCTTTCTTT
cdr3_aa: CASSRFGTGLNTEAFF
j_call: TRBJ1-1
clone_size: .
v_call: TRBV5-1
d_call: TRBD1

cdr3_nt: TGTGCCAGCAGTTCAGTCAATCAGCCCCAGCATTTT
cdr3_aa: CASSSVNQPQHF
j_call: TRBJ1-5
clone_size: .
v_call: TRBV27
d_call: .

cdr3_nt: TGTGCCAGCTCTTTGACGAGCGGTAGCGGCTACAATGAGCAGTTCTTC
cdr3_aa: CASSLTSGSGYNEQFF
j_call: TRBJ2-1
clone_size: once
v_call: TRBV18
d_call: .

cdr3_nt: TGTGCCAGCAGTCCGGACAGAAGGGAGACCCAGTACTTC
cdr3_aa: CASSPDRRETQYF
j_call: TRBJ2-5
clone_size: .
v_call: TRBV12-3/TRBV12-4
d_call: .

cdr3_nt: TGTGCCAGCAGCAAGGGAGGACCCCCCAGATATAATTCACCCCTCCACTTT
cdr3_aa: CASSKGGPPRYNSPLHF
j_call: TRBJ1-6
clone_size: .
v_call: TRBV21-1
d_call: .

cdr3_nt: TGTGCCAGCACAATCCCCACTACTAGGGAGCAGTACTTC
cdr3_aa: CASTIPTTREQYF
j_call: TRBJ2-7
clone_size: .
v_call: TRBV6-5
d_call: .

cdr3_nt: TGTGCCAGCTCACTGGGAATAGCGGGAGAGGGCACAGATACGCAGTATTTT
cdr3_aa: CASSLGIAGEGTDTQYF
j_call: TRBJ2-3
clone_size: .
v_call: TRBV18
d_call: TRBD2